These 31 T cell receptor beta chains were sequenced from one sample in a study of cytomegalovirus exposure and HLA in healthy donors. The PCR ran on 60 Vbeta and 13 Jbeta primers. This table comes from immunoSEQ multiplex PCR, and its TCRdb copy is limited to in-frame clones, with some not included. The repertoire consists of 110,000 or so clones, with around 68% occurring once and the leading ten covering around 10%. The specimen sequenced was PBMCs. Receptors originate from a woman aged 45-60 years in good health and CMV-seropositive.

The DNA for the CDR3 is TGTGCCAGCAGCCCATCGGAGCACTCTGGGGCCAACGTCCTGACTTTC. Its protein product is CASSPSEHSGANVLTF. The rearrangement joins TRBV28 to TRBJ2-6, with no clear D. Per the germline V gene, CDR1 is MDHEN and CDR2 is SYDVKM. Trimming cost V 6 bases and J 0 bases, with 12 bases left between them. The CDR3 is 16 residues long.

The rearrangement uses TRBV5-1 and TRBJ1-2; TRBD1 matches at 7 bases. Germline-derived CDR1 and CDR2 are SGHRS and YFSETQ. The CDR3 is 15 amino acids. V lost 3 bases and J lost 5; bases outside the gene matches: 10. The CDR3 sequence is CASSSRGGIPYGYTF. The CDR3, as DNA: TGCGCCAGCAGCTCACGAGGGGGCATCCCGTATGGCTACACCTTC.

This chain connects TRBV7-2 to TRBJ1-4; D gene uncertain. V lost 1 base to trimming and J lost 1 base, with 7 bases between them. Germline loops: CDR1 SGHTA, CDR2 FQGNSA. This CDR3 is built from 15 residues. The DNA for the CDR3 is TGTGCCAGCAGCTTAGTTACGGGAACTAATGAAAAACTGTTTTTT. Translating gives CASSLVTGTNEKLFF.

CDR3 region: CASSFGERETQYF. In DNA form, the CDR3 reads TGTGCCAGCAGCTTCGGAGAGCGGGAGACCCAGTACTTC. The rearrangement links TRBV11-2 to TRBJ2-5, with D possibly matching TRBD2 (5 bases). Trimming stripped 3 bases from V and 5 bases from J, with 10 bases between. The CDR3 loop spans 13 amino acids. Germline V gene lookup returns CDR1 SGHAT and CDR2 FQNNGV.

The V and J genes are TRBV6-1 and TRBJ1-2; no firm D call. This CDR3 is built from 11 residues. Germline V gives CDR1 MNHNS, CDR2 SASEGT. The V end lost 6 bases, the J end lost 7 bases, and 9 bases lay between the germline ends. CDR3 amino acids: CASRLVSGYTF. The CDR3, as DNA: TGTGCCAGCAGACTGGTTTCTGGCTACACCTTC.

This clone was recorded only once. V usage is TRBV27 and J usage is TRBJ2-7, with D perhaps TRBD1 (6 bases). In germline, CDR1 is MNHEY, CDR2 SMNVEV (reference sequence). Trimming cost V 4 bases and J 0 bases, with 16 bases left between them. The CDR3 runs 16 residues. The CDR3 spells CASSSTGRQDSYEQYF. CDR3 bases: TGTGCCAGCAGTTCCACTGGGAGACAGGACTCCTACGAGCAGTACTTC.

The chain couples TRBV7-6 to TRBJ2-7, with 12 bases that match TRBD2. Germline assignment: CDR1 SGHVS and CDR2 FNYEAQ. There are 15 residues in the CDR3. Trimming at V came to 1 base and at J to 2 bases, leaving 0 bases not matched to a gene. CDR3 sequence: CASSLGTSGTYEQYF. CDR3 bases: TGTGCCAGCAGCTTAGGGACTAGCGGGACCTACGAGCAGTACTTC.

V gene TRBV2 combines with J gene TRBJ2-1; D is possibly TRBD2 (6 bases). Germline V gene lookup returns CDR1 SNHLY and CDR2 FYNNEI. V was pared by 7 bases and J by 0 bases, with 7 bases between. This CDR3 region has 13 residues. CDR3 amino acids: CASMGGSYNEQFF. CDR3 nucleotide sequence: TGTGCCAGCATGGGGGGCTCCTACAATGAGCAGTTCTTC.

The gene calls are TRBV27 and TRBJ2-7; 12 nucleotides line up with TRBD1. The CDR3 has 15 amino acids. CDR1 and CDR2 (germline): MNHEY, SMNVEV (reference sequence). Trimming removed 6 bases from V and 4 bases from J; junction bases left unmatched: 7. CDR3 amino acids: CASRPGQGAFYEQYF. CDR3 nucleotides: TGTGCCAGCAGACCGGGACAGGGGGCGTTTTACGAGCAGTACTTC.

V gene TRBV5-6 combines with J gene TRBJ2-5; 8 positions agree with TRBD1. V lost 4 bases, J lost 4 bases, and 6 bases stayed unmatched. The germline CDR1 and CDR2 sequences are SGHDT and YYEEEE. CDR3 length equals 14 residues. CDR3 coding DNA: TGTGCCAGCAGCCTGACAGGGGTGGGAGAGACCCAGTACTTC. It codes for CASSLTGVGETQYF.

The V gene is TRBV6-1, the J gene TRBJ1-5; tentative D call: TRBD1 (5 bases). The V end lost 2 bases, the J end lost 4 bases, and 15 bases lay between the germline ends. The CDR3 sequence is 16 residues long. Per the germline V gene, CDR1 is MNHNS and CDR2 is SASEGT. The CDR3: CASSEIGGKVNQPQHF. DNA for the CDR3: TGTGCCAGCAGTGAAATCGGGGGGAAGGTTAATCAGCCCCAGCATTTT.

This clone has just a few counts. V usage is TRBV28 and J usage is TRBJ1-1, with D perhaps matching TRBD1 (6 bases). The CDR3 loop spans 12 amino acids. The V end lost 5 bases, the J end lost 6 bases, and 10 bases lay between the germline ends. Per the germline V gene, CDR1 is MDHEN and CDR2 is SYDVKM. The CDR3 protein is CASSRGQSEAFF. DNA for the CDR3: TGTGCCAGCAGTAGAGGACAGTCTGAAGCTTTCTTT. The full variable domain, its missing parts supplied by reference TRBV28 and TRBJ1-1, is DVKVTQSSRYLVKRTGEKVFLECVQDMDHENMFWYRQDPGLGLRLIYFSYDVKMKEKGDIPEGYSVSREKKERFSLILESASTNQTSMYLCASSRGQSEAFFGQGTRLTVV.

This clone was seen only a few times. The chain is built from TRBV4-3 and TRBJ1-5, with D hard to call. The CDR3 is 18 amino acids. Germline-derived CDR1 and CDR2 are LGHNA and YSLEER. V lost 0 bases and J lost 3, with 18 bases in between. The CDR3 DNA follows: TGCGCCAGCAGCCAAGATACGATGGGGAGCGACTACAATCAGCCCCAGCATTTT. It specifies CASSQDTMGSDYNQPQHF.

This clone appeared a few times. The chain couples TRBV5-4 to TRBJ1-2; D gene ambiguous. With 2 bases removed from V and 3 bases from J, the gap between germline ends came to 11 bases. CDR1 SGHNT and CDR2 YYREEE come from the germline V gene (reference sequence). There are 14 residues in the CDR3. CDR3 sequence (DNA): TGTGCCAGCAGCTTTCGGGGAGACGACTATGGCTACACCTTC. It codes for CASSFRGDDYGYTF. Using reference TRBV5-4 and TRBJ1-2 for the parts outside the CDR3, the full variable domain is ETGVTQSPTHLIKTRGQQVTLRCSSQSGHNTVSWYQQALGQGPQFIFQYYREEENGRGNFPPRFSGLQFPNYSSELNVNALELDDSALYLCASSFRGDDYGYTFGSGTRLTVV.

This sequence joins TRBV5-1 and TRBJ2-1; TRBD2 might be the D (7 bases). The germline gives CDR1 SGHRS, CDR2 YFSETQ. V lost 6 bases to trimming and J lost 8 bases, with 18 bases between them. The CDR3 spans 14 residues. The CDR3 here is CASTQGRDGDEQFF. The CDR3 DNA reads as TGCGCCAGCACGCAGGGGAGGGACGGCGATGAGCAGTTCTTC.

The genes are TRBV10-1 and TRBJ2-2, with D perhaps matching TRBD2 (6 bases). Trimming left V 4 bases short and J 0 bases short, with 12 bases between. There are 16 residues in the CDR3. Germline values: CDR1 WNHNN, CDR2 SYGVQD (reference sequence). The CDR3 is CASSVRGEANTGELFF. Written as DNA, the CDR3 is TGCGCCAGCAGTGTAAGAGGGGAGGCGAACACCGGGGAGCTGTTTTTT.

The chain recombines TRBV6-5 with TRBJ2-5; 11 bases map to TRBD2. The CDR3 runs 15 residues. Germline CDR1 and CDR2: MNHEY and SVGAGI. Unmatched junction bases numbered 1, after V lost 1 base and J lost 3 bases. The CDR3 DNA is TGTGCCAGCAGTTACTTAGCGGGAGGGAAAGAGACCCAGTACTTC. Translating it yields CASSYLAGGKETQYF.

This chain joins TRBV7-6 and TRBJ2-5; perhaps TRBD2 as D (6 bases). Judging by the DNA end, TRBJ2-7 fits better; the J call may be wrong. Germline V gene data show CDR1 as SGHVS and CDR2 as FNYEAQ. This CDR3 comprises 14 residues. This CDR3 reads CASSLGGTSYEQYF. In DNA, the CDR3 is TGTGCCAGCAGCTTGGGAGGTACCTCCTACGAGCAGTACTTC.

CDR3 sequence: CASSPGTPYEQYF. Written as DNA, the CDR3 is TGTGCCAGCAGCCCCGGGACTCCCTACGAGCAGTACTTC. The chain couples TRBV7-2 to TRBJ2-7, with D possibly being TRBD2 (6 bases). CDR3 length equals 13 residues. V was shortened by 5 bases and J by 2 bases, with 10 bases between the two germline ends. The V gene's germline CDR1 is SGHTA and CDR2 FQGNSA.

V usage is TRBV19 and J usage is TRBJ2-1; no reliable D call. In germline, CDR1 is LNHDA, CDR2 SQIVND (reference sequence). This CDR3 comprises 11 residues. The germline V and J ends were trimmed by 4 bases and 7 bases, with 5 bases remaining between them. The CDR3 DNA sequence: TGTGCCAGTAGTACTCTTAATGAGCAGTTCTTC. This encodes CASSTLNEQFF. Full variable domain (remainder filled in from reference TRBV19 and TRBJ2-1): DGGITQSPKYLFRKEGQNVTLSCEQNLNHDAMYWYRQDPGQGLRLIYYSQIVNDFQKGDIAEGYSVSREKKESFPLTVTSAQKNPTAFYLCASSTLNEQFFGPGTRLTVL.

The rearrangement uses TRBV7-2 and TRBJ1-1; tentative D call: TRBD1 (5 bases). Germline V gene data show CDR1 as SGHTA and CDR2 as FQGNSA. This CDR3 contains 15 residues. The V end was cut by 2 bases, the J end by 1 base, with 11 bases between. The CDR3 reads CASSLRGLSNTEAFF. The CDR3 DNA sequence: TGTGCCAGCAGCTTAAGGGGACTCTCGAACACTGAAGCTTTCTTT.

The V gene is TRBV28, the J gene TRBJ2-7; 10 bases match TRBD2. CDR1 MDHEN and CDR2 SYDVKM come from the germline V gene. The CDR3 length is 14 residues. With 4 bases clipped from V and 6 bases from J, the junction kept 6 bases outside the gene matches. This chain's CDR3 is CASSSGTSVPEQYF. The CDR3 nucleotides are TGTGCCAGCAGTTCCGGGACTAGCGTACCCGAGCAGTACTTC.

In this sample, this clone turned up once. In DNA, the CDR3 is TGTGCCAGCAGTTCGATCCTTGACAGGGTGTTTTGGAATGAGCAGTTCTTC. Amino acid sequence: CASSSILDRVFWNEQFF. The chain joins TRBV28 to TRBJ2-1; 7 nucleotides agree with TRBD1. Losses at the gene ends were 4 bases for V and 7 bases for J; bases not matched to a gene: 16. Per the germline V gene, CDR1 is MDHEN and CDR2 is SYDVKM. The length of the CDR3 is 17 residues. Complete variable domain (other parts from reference TRBV28 and TRBJ2-1): DVKVTQSSRYLVKRTGEKVFLECVQDMDHENMFWYRQDPGLGLRLIYFSYDVKMKEKGDIPEGYSVSREKKERFSLILESASTNQTSMYLCASSSILDRVFWNEQFFGPGTRLTVL.

The gene calls are TRBV19 and TRBJ1-5, with 9 bases aligning to TRBD1. CDR3 length: 16 amino acids. V lost 4 bases to trimming and J lost 6 bases; unmatched junction nucleotides: 10. Germline V gene data show CDR1 as LNHDA and CDR2 as SQIVND (reference sequence). CDR3 DNA: TGTGCCAGTAGTAACAAACAGGGGGCGCGGGGTCAGCCCCAGCATTTT. Translation gives CASSNKQGARGQPQHF.

This clone was observed a few times. CDR3 DNA: TGTGCCAGCAGTTTTAACAGGGCGGCTGAAGCTTTCTTT. It specifies CASSFNRAAEAFF. V usage is TRBV27 and J usage is TRBJ1-1; possible D gene TRBD1, 6 bases. The V gene's germline CDR1 is MNHEY and CDR2 SMNVEV (reference sequence). The CDR3 covers 13 residues. V lost 3 bases, J lost 6 bases, and 11 bases lay in between.

The chain couples TRBV5-4 to TRBJ1-2; the match to TRBD1 covers 8 bases. Germline lookup yields CDR1 SGHNT and CDR2 YYREEE (reference sequence). Trimming removed 1 base from V and 7 bases from J; junction bases left unmatched: 9. This CDR3 has 15 amino acids. The CDR3 here is CASSLWVAGGSGYTF. As DNA, the CDR3 is TGTGCCAGCAGCTTGTGGGTCGCAGGGGGCTCTGGCTACACCTTC.

This clone showed up many times. The chain joins TRBV5-4 to TRBJ1-1; TRBD1 is a possible D gene (6 bases). CDR3 size: 13 residues. Germline V gene lookup returns CDR1 SGHNT and CDR2 YYREEE (reference sequence). Trimming removed 4 bases from V and 4 bases from J, with 11 bases in between. The CDR3 DNA follows: TGTGCCAGCAGCCTGGGGGCGAGCACTGAAGCTTTCTTT. Translating gives CASSLGASTEAFF.

The gene calls are TRBV5-8 and TRBJ2-5; 10 nucleotides align to TRBD1. CDR1 and CDR2 (germline): SGHTS, YDEGEE. The length of the CDR3 is 17 residues. V trimming: 9 bases; J trimming: 1 base; junction bases outside the gene matches: 15. The DNA of the CDR3 is TGTGCCATCGGCCGGGACAGGGGCTTAACGCGCCAAGAGACCCAGTACTTC. This codes for CAIGRDRGLTRQETQYF.

V gene TRBV4-1 combines with J gene TRBJ2-2; 11 nucleotides line up with TRBD2. After removal of 4 bases from V and 5 bases from J, the junction contained 6 bases not matched to a gene. Germline CDR1 MGHRA, CDR2 YSYEKL. The CDR3 sequence is 16 residues long. In nucleotides, the CDR3 is TGCGCCAGCAGCCCCGTAGCGGGAGGGGAAACCGGGGAGCTGTTTTTT. Encoded protein: CASSPVAGGETGELFF.

V and J are TRBV10-1 and TRBJ2-7; 7 positions match TRBD1. The length of the CDR3 is 13 residues. V lost 2 bases, J lost 2 bases, and 0 bases stayed unmatched. Germline values: CDR1 WNHNN, CDR2 SYGVQD (reference sequence). Here the CDR3 reads CASSEGTAYEQYF. DNA of the CDR3: TGCGCCAGCAGTGAGGGGACAGCCTACGAGCAGTACTTC.

The chain combines TRBV7-2 with TRBJ1-5, with TRBD1 as a possible D gene (6 bases). This CDR3 is 16 amino acids long. Germline values: CDR1 SGHTA, CDR2 FQGNSA. Trimming shortened V by 4 bases and J by 6 bases, and 19 bases separated the two germline ends. Written as DNA, the CDR3 is TGTGCCAGCAGCTCAAAGGGAGGGGGGGCAGCTCAGCCCCAGCATTTT. The encoded protein is CASSSKGGGAAQPQHF.